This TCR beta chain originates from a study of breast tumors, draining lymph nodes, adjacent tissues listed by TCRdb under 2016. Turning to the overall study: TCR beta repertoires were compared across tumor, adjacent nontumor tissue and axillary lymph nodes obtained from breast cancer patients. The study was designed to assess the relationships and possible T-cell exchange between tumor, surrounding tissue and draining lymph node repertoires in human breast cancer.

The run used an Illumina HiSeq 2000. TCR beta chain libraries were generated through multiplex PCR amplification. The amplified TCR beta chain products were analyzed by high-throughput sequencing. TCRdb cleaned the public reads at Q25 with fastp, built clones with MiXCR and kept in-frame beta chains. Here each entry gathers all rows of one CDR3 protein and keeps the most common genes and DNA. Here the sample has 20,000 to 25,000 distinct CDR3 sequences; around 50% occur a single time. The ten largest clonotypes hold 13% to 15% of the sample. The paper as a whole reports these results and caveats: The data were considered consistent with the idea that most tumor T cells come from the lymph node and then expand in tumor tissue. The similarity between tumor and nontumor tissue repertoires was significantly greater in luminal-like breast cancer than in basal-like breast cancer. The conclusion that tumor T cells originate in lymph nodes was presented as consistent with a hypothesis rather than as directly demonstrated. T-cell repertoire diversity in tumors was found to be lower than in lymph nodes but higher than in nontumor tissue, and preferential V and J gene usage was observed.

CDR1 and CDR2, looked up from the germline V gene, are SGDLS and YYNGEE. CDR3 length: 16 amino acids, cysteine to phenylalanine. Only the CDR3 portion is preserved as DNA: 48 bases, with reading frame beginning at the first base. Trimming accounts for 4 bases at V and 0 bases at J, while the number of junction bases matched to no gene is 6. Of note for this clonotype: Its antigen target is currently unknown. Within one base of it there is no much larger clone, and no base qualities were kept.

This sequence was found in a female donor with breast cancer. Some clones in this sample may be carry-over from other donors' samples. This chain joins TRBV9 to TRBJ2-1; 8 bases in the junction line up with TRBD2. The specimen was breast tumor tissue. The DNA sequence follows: TGTGCCAGCAGCTTGATAGCGGGGAGCTCCTACAATGAGCAGTTCTTC. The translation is CASSLIAGSSYNEQFF.